This T cell receptor beta chain was documented in a study of T-cell reconstitution after alpha-beta-depleted transplantation in children. The authors prepared the TCRbeta library with unique molecular identifiers. MiXCR, applied by TCRdb to the PCR reads, yields one record per CDR3 protein. The data show fewer than 40,000 distinct CDR3 sequences, over 6.5% seen once. This clonotype has a count of ten or more. Its antigen is as yet unknown. Germline V gene sequence: CDR1 ENHRY, CDR2 SYGVKD. The CDR3 covers 14 residues. With V trimmed by 7 bases and J by 7 bases, 5 bases remained unmatched. Study results and caveats: Surviving recipient T cells and intrathymic progenitors accounted for some patients' high TCRbeta diversity at day 60. Among T cells one year after transplant, newly produced cells accounted for most counts and diversity. Several hundred expanded graft clones reportedly gave rise to the alpha-beta T cells present about two months after transplant.

Sequencing was performed on peripheral blood, taken 60 days after TCRalphabeta/CD19-depleted stem cell transplant. The TCR comes from a child under two years old who had a stem cell transplant for acute myeloid leukemia, so the T cells may come from the graft donor. The V and J genes are TRBV10-3 and TRBJ2-1, with 12 bases aligning to TRBD2. This chain's CDR3 is CAITSGGAKNEQFF. The CDR3 DNA is TGTGCCATCACTAGCGGGGGGGCGAAGAATGAGCAGTTCTTC.